These 15 T cell receptor beta chains originate from one sample sequenced in a study of T cells expressing NK-cell markers (dated by TCRdb to the early 2020s). The library was prepared using 5' RACE. The instrument given in TCRdb is Illumina HiSeq 2000. Following reprocessing of the reads by TCRdb, the data hold one row per CDR3 protein sequence and no DNA is available. The sample table holds around 550,000 distinct CDR3 sequences. The ten largest clones add up to around 3.3% of the sample. Sample: blood T cells: a sorted CD56 or NKG2C T cell subset, CD4+ or CD8+ T cells, or bulk PBMC T cells (not recorded which). These receptor sequences come from a man aged 18-30 years in good health. Donor details come from another sample of the same person, matched by shared clones.

This rearrangement joins TRBV20-1 to TRBJ2-5; no DNA is available, so the TRBD1 call from TCRdb remains unchecked. The germline V gene encodes CDR1 DFQATT and CDR2 SNEGSKA (reference sequence). CDR3 length: 16 residues. The chain's CDR3 is CSAGESFTGQRRTQYF.

The chain recombines TRBV12-3 or TRBV12-4 with TRBJ1-2; TCRdb indicates TRBD1, and absent DNA this call remains unverified. The CDR3 is 13 residues long. The CDR3 is CASSFLGARGYTF.

J is TRBJ2-7 and V is TRBV11-1; with no DNA, the TCRdb D assignment of TRBD1 cannot be verified. This CDR3 contains 15 residues. In germline, CDR1 is SGHAT, CDR2 FQDESV (reference sequence). The CDR3 sequence: CASSLAGTSSGEQYF.

This chain connects TRBV29-1 to TRBJ2-1; the D call of TRBD2 rests on TCRdb alone, since no DNA is present to check it. Germline values: CDR1 SQVTM, CDR2 ANQGSEA. The CDR3 loop spans 15 amino acids. CDR3: CSVELATHIRNEQFF.

The V call is TRBV12-3 or TRBV12-4, the J call TRBJ2-1; TCRdb lists TRBD2, though no DNA is available to test this call. CDR3 length: 15 residues. CDR3 in amino acids: CASSQGLAVGNEQFF.

The chain joins TRBV28 to TRBJ2-3; TCRdb's assignment of TRBD1 cannot be checked, as there is no DNA. This CDR3 has 16 residues. Germline lookup yields CDR1 MDHEN and CDR2 SYDVKM. The CDR3 spells CASRPIDRGRSDTQYF.

V is TRBV6-2 or TRBV6-3 and J is TRBJ2-7; TCRdb picks TRBD1, but there is no DNA to check that call. The CDR3 totals 14 residues. Germline V gives CDR1 MNHEY, CDR2 SVGEGT. The CDR3 reads CASSSTIQGYEQYF.

The genes are TRBV10-3 and TRBJ2-7; the TCRdb D gene call, TRBD1, has no DNA to confirm it. Germline V gives CDR1 ENHRY, CDR2 SYGVKD. The CDR3 runs 12 residues. CDR3 in amino acids: CAISEWGNEQYF.

The gene calls are TRBV18 and TRBJ1-1; the TCRdb call, TRBD1, lacks DNA for checking. This CDR3 is 12 amino acids long. The V gene's germline CDR1 is KGHSH and CDR2 LQKENI. The chain's CDR3 is CASSSRRDEAFF.

V gene TRBV7-9 combines with J gene TRBJ2-1; TCRdb outputs TRBD1, but without DNA this stays unchecked. The length of the CDR3 is 17 residues. CDR1 and CDR2 (germline): SEHNR, FQNEAQ (reference sequence). The CDR3 spells CASSPQPPRRAYNEQFF.

The gene calls are TRBV11-1 and TRBJ2-3; TCRdb designates TRBD2, a call that cannot be tested without DNA. CDR3 length: 15 amino acids. The V gene's germline CDR1 is SGHAT and CDR2 FQDESV (reference sequence). The chain's CDR3 is CASSFRTSFTDTQYF.

The chain joins TRBV12-5 to TRBJ1-1. The germline gives CDR1 LGHNT, CDR2 FRNRAP. The CDR3 spans 14 residues. The CDR3 protein is CASGLVPISTEAFF.

V gene TRBV5-8 combines with J gene TRBJ2-3; the D call of TRBD2 rests on TCRdb alone, since no DNA is present to check it. The CDR3 consists of 15 residues. Germline V lookup: CDR1 SGHTS, CDR2 YDEGEE. CDR3 sequence reads: CASSLGGGPTDTQYF.

This rearrangement joins TRBV20-1 to TRBJ2-1. CDR1 DFQATT and CDR2 SNEGSKA come from the germline V gene (reference sequence). This CDR3 comprises 14 residues. CDR3 sequence reads: CSARDLEQRPEQFF.

The chain is built from TRBV29-1 and TRBJ2-1; there is no DNA to check the TCRdb D call of TRBD1. From germline, CDR1 is SQVTM and CDR2 ANQGSEA. The CDR3 is 14 amino acids. CDR3 sequence reads: CSARPPGAANEQFF.